The 3 T cell receptor beta chains in this list originate from one sample, sequenced in a study of human T cells and chemical hapten exposure. TCRdb re-called the RACE reads with MiXCR, one entry per CDR3 protein. The repertoire holds 35,000 to 55,000 distinct CDR3 sequences, with 3% to 4.5% as singletons. Time point indicated: healthy volunteer bleed at 6 weeks. Total RNA extraction was carried out from unfractionated whole blood. Sequences were obtained from whole blood. Every receptor here comes from a human donor in good health. Some clones in this sample may be carry-over from other donors' samples.

This clonotype was recorded many times. J is TRBJ2-7 and V is TRBV5-1; TRBD2 matches 9 bases. J lost 7 bases, V lost 2 bases, and 19 bases had no gene match. The CDR3 totals 18 residues. CDR1 and CDR2 (germline): SGHRS, YFSETQ. The CDR3 reads CASSLGLASILPMSEQYF. CDR3 bases: TGCGCCAGCAGCTTAGGACTAGCGTCGATACTCCCGATGAGTGAGCAGTACTTC.

This clonotype was seen at least ten times. The rearrangement joins TRBV6-5 to TRBJ2-1, with 9 bases matching TRBD2. Germline V gene sequence: CDR1 MNHEY, CDR2 SVGAGI. CDR3 length: 15 residues. The V gene end was trimmed by 6 bases and the J gene end by 4 bases; junction bases not matched to a gene: 7. CDR3 sequence reads: CASRSLAGRYNEQFF. The CDR3 DNA reads as TGTGCCAGCAGATCCCTAGCGGGAAGATACAATGAGCAGTTCTTC.

The rearrangement uses TRBV11-2 and TRBJ2-1, with D hard to call. This CDR3 has 14 amino acids. CDR1 is SGHAT, CDR2 FQNNGV, per germline. Trimming cost V 4 bases and J 3 bases, with 10 bases left between them. The DNA of the CDR3 is TGTGCCAGCAGCTCCAGTGCCGGCTACAATGAGCAGTTCTTC. Translating gives CASSSSAGYNEQFF.